The clone carrying this TCR beta chain showed up many times. These data originate in a study of shared clonotypes between healthy human individuals. Study overall: The cohort comprised a couple of women and a few men. Their ages spanned 18 to 49 years.

CDR3 length: 15 residues. Looked up from germline, CDR1 is SGHTA and CDR2 is FQGNSA. The V end was cut by 6 bases, the J end by 4 bases, with 16 bases between. Deep level was the assay's run setting. Sequencing of unsorted PBMC DNA was carried out using ten immunoSEQ deep assay plates. Original analysis: Filtering differed for immunoSEQ, which gave only junction sequences without quality scores. The protocol was immunoSEQ multiplex PCR, while the TCRdb copy is restricted to in-frame clones and leaves out a portion. V, J and clone size derive from that table, while D and trimming were established from the DNA sequence. This repertoire shows around 500,000 clones, roughly 80% found once; its top ten account for about an eighth.

The clonotype comes from a woman aged 40 to 50 in good health. Some clones in this sample may be carry-over from other donors' samples. Sequencing used PBMCs. The rearrangement links TRBV7-2 to TRBJ2-1; perhaps TRBD2 as D (6 bases). The CDR3 spells CASRLTGTSYNEQFF. DNA of the CDR3: TGTGCCAGCAGACTTACCGGGACTTCTTACAATGAGCAGTTCTTC.